Below, one T cell receptor (beta chain) is given with its context. Its target is unknown. Repertoires were generated with immunoSEQ multiplex PCR, while TCRdb's copy carries only in-frame clones and drops some. The profile shows 92,000 or so clones, around 96% of them singletons. This sample stems from a study of cytomegalovirus exposure and HLA in healthy donors. Overall study results and limits: The authors confirmed in vitro that three CMV-associated chains were specific for CMV antigens. The classifier reportedly diagnosed cytomegalovirus status with high sensitivity and specificity.

The CDR3 is 14 amino acids. CDR1 SNHLY and CDR2 FYNNEI come from the germline V gene. V trimming: 6 bases; J trimming: 4 bases; junction bases outside the gene matches: 5. The sequenced sample consisted of PBMCs. This sequence originates from a man between 18 and 35 years old in good health and CMV-seronegative. The chain employs TRBV2 and TRBJ2-5; 10 positions match TRBD2. In nucleotides, the CDR3 is TGTGCCAGCAGCACTAGCGGGATCGTAGAGACCCAGTACTTC. It translates to CASSTSGIVETQYF.